The source of this T cell receptor (beta chain) is a study of T cell changes during pregnancy in multiple sclerosis. Trimming pared 0 bases from V and 8 bases from J, leaving 15 bases between. In germline, CDR1 is SGHRS, CDR2 YFSETQ. The CDR3 is made up of 15 amino acids. TCRdb's table, derived via immunoSEQ multiplex PCR, lists solely in-frame clones and lacks some. The sample has about 40,000 clones; more than 75% are singletons. This chain uses TRBV5-1 with TRBJ2-1; D is undetermined. This TCR derives from a female donor with multiple sclerosis, enrolled in a pregnancy study. Source material: PBMCs (not recorded whether the cells were cultured). The CDR3 reads CASSLGGQVMDEQFF. The CDR3 nucleotides read TGCGCCAGCAGCTTGGGTGGGCAGGTTATGGATGAGCAGTTCTTC. Drawing the rest from reference TRBV5-1 and TRBJ2-1, the complete variable domain is KAGVTQTPRYLIKTRGQQVTLSCSPISGHRSVSWYQQTPGQGLQFLFEYFSETQRNKGNFPGRFSGRQFSNSRSEMNVSTLELGDSALYLCASSLGGQVMDEQFFGPGTRLTVL.